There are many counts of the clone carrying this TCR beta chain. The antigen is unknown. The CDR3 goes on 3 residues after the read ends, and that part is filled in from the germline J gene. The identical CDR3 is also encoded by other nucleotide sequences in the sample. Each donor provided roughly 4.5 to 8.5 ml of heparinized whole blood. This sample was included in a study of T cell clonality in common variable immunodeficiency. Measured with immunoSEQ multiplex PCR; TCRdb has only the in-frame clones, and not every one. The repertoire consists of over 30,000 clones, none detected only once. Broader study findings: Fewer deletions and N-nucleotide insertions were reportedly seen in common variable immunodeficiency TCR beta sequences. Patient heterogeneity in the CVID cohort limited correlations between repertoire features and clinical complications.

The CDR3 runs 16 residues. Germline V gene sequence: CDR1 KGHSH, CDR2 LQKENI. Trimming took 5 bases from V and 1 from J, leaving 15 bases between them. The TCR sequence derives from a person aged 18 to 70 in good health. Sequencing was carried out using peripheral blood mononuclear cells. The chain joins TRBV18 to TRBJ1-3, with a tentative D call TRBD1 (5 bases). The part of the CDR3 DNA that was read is TGTGCCAGCTCATCGGGACTACCCCAGTCTGGAAACACC. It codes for CASSSGLPQSGNT. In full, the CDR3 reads CASSSGLPQSGNTIYF.